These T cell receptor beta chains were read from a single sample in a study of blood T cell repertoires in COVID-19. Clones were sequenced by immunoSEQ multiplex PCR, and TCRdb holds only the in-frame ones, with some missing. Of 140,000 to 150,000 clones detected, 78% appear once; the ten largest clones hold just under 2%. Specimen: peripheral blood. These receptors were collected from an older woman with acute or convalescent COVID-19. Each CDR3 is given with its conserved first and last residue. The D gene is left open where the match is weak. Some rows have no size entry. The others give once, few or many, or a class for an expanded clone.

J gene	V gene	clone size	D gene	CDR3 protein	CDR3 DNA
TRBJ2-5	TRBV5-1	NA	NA	CASSLGYRSSEETQYF	TGCGCCAGCAGCTTGGGATACAGGTCATCGGAAGAGACCCAGTACTTC
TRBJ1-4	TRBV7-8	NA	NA	CASSLTPGGEKLFF	TGTGCCAGCAGCCTGACACCGGGCGGGGAAAAACTGTTTTTT
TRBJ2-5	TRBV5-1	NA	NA	CASGFVDGAQYF	TGCGCCAGCGGATTTGTAGACGGGGCCCAGTACTTC
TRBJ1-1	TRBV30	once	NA	CAWSVRGLNTEAFF	TGTGCCTGGAGTGTAAGAGGTTTGAACACTGAAGCTTTCTTT
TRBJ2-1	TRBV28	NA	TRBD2	CASSFPGLASRNEQFF	TGTGCCAGCAGCTTCCCGGGACTAGCTTCCAGAAATGAGCAGTTCTTC
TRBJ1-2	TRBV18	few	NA	CASSPPAGAGYTF	TGTGCCAGCTCACCACCAGCAGGGGCCGGCTACACCTTC
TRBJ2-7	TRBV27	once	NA	CATKAGSPYEQYF	TGTGCCACCAAAGCTGGTAGTCCCTACGAGCAGTACTTC
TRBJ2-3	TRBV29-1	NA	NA	CSVEMGTDTQYF	TGCAGCGTGGAGATGGGCACAGATACGCAGTATTTT
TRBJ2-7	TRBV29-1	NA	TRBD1	CSVVRTGVGEQYF	TGCAGCGTTGTTAGGACAGGGGTAGGGGAGCAGTACTTC
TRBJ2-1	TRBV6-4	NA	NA	CASSSGGTELYNEQFF	TGTGCCAGCAGCTCAGGAGGGACAGAGTTGTACAATGAGCAGTTCTTC
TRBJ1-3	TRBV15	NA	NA	CATSRDDGGHSGNTIYF	TGTGCCACCAGCAGAGATGATGGAGGGCATAGCGGAAACACCATATATTTT
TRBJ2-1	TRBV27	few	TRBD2	CASSRTSGNYNEQFF	TGTGCCAGCAGTAGGACTAGCGGGAACTACAATGAGCAGTTCTTC
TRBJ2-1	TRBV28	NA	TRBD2	CASSLNSGTPFF	TGTGCCAGCAGTTTAAATAGCGGGACCCCGTTCTTC
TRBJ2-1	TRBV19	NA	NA	CASSLYRTGEQFF	TGTGCCAGTAGTCTCTATCGAACAGGGGAGCAGTTCTTC
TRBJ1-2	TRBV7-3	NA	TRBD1	CASSAGTGYGYTF	TGTGCCAGCAGCGCCGGGACAGGCTATGGCTACACCTTC
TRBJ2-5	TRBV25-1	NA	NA	CASSELRVGGVFETQYF	TGTGCCAGCAGTGAACTTAGGGTGGGAGGTGTTTTTGAGACCCAGTACTTC
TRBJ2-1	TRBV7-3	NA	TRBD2	CASSPRAGGYNEQFF	TGTGCCAGCAGCCCTCGAGCGGGAGGGTACAATGAGCAGTTCTTC
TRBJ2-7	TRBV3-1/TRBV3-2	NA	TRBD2	CASTPSGRAYEQYF	TGTGCCAGCACCCCTAGCGGGAGGGCCTACGAGCAGTACTTC
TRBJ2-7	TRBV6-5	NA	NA	CASSVSGGLEYF	TGTGCCAGCAGCGTCTCAGGAGGTTTGGAGTACTTC
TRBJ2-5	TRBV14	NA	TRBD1	CASSHHPDRPRTQYF	TGTGCCAGCAGCCATCACCCGGACAGGCCTCGGACCCAGTACTTC
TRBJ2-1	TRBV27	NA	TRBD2	CASREVAGVGFNNEQFF	TGTGCCAGCAGGGAAGTAGCGGGAGTGGGCTTTAACAATGAGCAGTTCTTC
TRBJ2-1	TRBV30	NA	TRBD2	CAWSGVLAGVYNEQFF	TGTGCCTGGAGTGGGGTACTAGCGGGAGTTTACAATGAGCAGTTCTTC
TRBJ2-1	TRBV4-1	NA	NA	CASSQFHEGTFSYNEQFF	TGCGCCAGCAGCCAATTCCACGAAGGGACTTTCTCCTACAATGAGCAGTTCTTC
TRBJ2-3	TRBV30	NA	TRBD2	CAWSWSGTGTDTQYF	TGTGCCTGGAGTTGGAGCGGGACCGGGACAGATACGCAGTATTTT
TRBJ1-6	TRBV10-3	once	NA	CAISLGLGDSPLHF	TGTGCCATCAGTTTGGGTCTAGGGGATTCACCCCTCCACTTT
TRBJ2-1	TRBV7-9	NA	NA	CASSSIVNEQFF	TGTGCCAGCAGCTCCATAGTCAATGAGCAGTTCTTC
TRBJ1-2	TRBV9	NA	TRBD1	CASSVSGGVNYGYTF	TGTGCCAGCAGCGTATCAGGGGGAGTTAACTATGGCTACACCTTC
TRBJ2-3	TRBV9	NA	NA	CASSAHGGTQQNTQYF	TGTGCCAGCAGCGCCCACGGCGGGACCCAGCAAAATACGCAGTATTTT
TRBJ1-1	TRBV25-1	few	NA	CASSRDRRNTEAFF	TGTGCCAGCAGTCGAGACAGGAGGAACACTGAAGCTTTCTTT
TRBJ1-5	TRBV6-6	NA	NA	CASSHGFDGGRSGGFNQPQHF	TGTGCCAGCAGTCACGGCTTTGACGGGGGCAGATCGGGGGGCTTCAATCAGCCCCAGCATTTT
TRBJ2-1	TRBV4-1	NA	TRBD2	CASSQATSEYNEQFF	TGCGCCAGCAGCCAAGCGACTAGCGAATACAATGAGCAGTTCTTC
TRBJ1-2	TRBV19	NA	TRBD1	CASSPLTGINYGYTF	TGTGCCAGTAGTCCCCTGACAGGGATTAACTATGGCTACACCTTC
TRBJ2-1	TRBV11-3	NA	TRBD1	CASSPAGQADNEQFF	TGTGCCAGCAGCCCGGCGGGACAGGCCGACAATGAGCAGTTCTTC
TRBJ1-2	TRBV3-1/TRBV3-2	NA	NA	CASSPDRNYGYTF	TGTGCCAGCAGCCCGGACAGAAACTATGGCTACACCTTC
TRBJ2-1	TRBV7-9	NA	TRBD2	CASSPRSGVSSYNEQFF	TGTGCCAGCAGTCCCCGGAGCGGGGTCTCGTCCTACAATGAGCAGTTCTTC
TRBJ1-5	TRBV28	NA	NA	CASSFPGDQPQHF	TGTGCCAGCAGTTTTCCCGGAGATCAGCCCCAGCATTTT
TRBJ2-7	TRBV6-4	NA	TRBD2	CASSFPLLSSGREKEQYF	TGTGCCAGCAGTTTTCCCCTCCTTTCTAGCGGGAGGGAGAAGGAGCAGTACTTC
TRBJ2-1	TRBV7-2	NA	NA	CASSLRTSSYNEQFF	TGTGCCAGCAGCTTACGGACAAGCTCCTACAATGAGCAGTTCTTC
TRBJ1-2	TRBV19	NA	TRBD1	CASSIGDRVGGYTF	TGTGCCAGTAGTATAGGTGACAGGGTGGGAGGCTACACCTTC
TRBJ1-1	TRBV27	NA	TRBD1	CASSPYLGQGARTEAFF	TGTGCCAGCAGTCCCTACCTTGGACAGGGGGCGCGGACTGAAGCTTTCTTT
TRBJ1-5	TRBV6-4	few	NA	CASSADSNQPQHF	TGTGCCAGCTCCGCGGATAGCAATCAGCCCCAGCATTTT
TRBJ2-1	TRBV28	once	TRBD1	CASRIRDRQFF	TGTGCCAGCAGAATCCGGGACAGGCAGTTCTTC